This T cell receptor beta chain stems from a study of PD-L1 blockade in urothelial cancer. Time point meaning: pretreatment peripheral blood. The protocol was immunoSEQ multiplex PCR, while the TCRdb copy is restricted to in-frame clones and leaves out a portion. Here the sample spans about 55,000 clones, over 65% being singletons. The junction had 9 bases not matched to a gene; V was cut back by 4 bases and J by 4 bases. The CDR3 length is 16 residues. Germline assignment: CDR1 LNHDA and CDR2 SQIVND (reference sequence). The sample consisted of PBMCs, taken around atezolizumab (anti-PD-L1) treatment. The chain combines TRBV19 with TRBJ1-5; 8 bases align to TRBD1. The sequence derives from a man aged 45-65 years with urothelial cancer. The CDR3 reads CASSTTRTGRNQPQHF. The CDR3 nucleotides are TGTGCCAGTAGTACCACTCGGACAGGGAGGAATCAGCCCCAGCATTTT.